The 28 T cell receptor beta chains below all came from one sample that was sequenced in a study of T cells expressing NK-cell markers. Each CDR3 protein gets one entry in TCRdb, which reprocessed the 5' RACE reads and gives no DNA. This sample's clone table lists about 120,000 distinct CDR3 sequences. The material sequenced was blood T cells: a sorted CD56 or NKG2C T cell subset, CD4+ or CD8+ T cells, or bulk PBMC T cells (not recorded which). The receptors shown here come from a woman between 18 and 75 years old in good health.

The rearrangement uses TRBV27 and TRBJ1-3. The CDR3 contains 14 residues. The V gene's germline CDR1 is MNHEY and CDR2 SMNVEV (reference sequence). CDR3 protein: CASSLYASGNTIYF.

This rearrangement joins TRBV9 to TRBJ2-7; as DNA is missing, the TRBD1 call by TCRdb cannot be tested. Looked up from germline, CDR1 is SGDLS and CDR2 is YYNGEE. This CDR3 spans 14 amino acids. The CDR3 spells CASSVDSYSYEQYF.

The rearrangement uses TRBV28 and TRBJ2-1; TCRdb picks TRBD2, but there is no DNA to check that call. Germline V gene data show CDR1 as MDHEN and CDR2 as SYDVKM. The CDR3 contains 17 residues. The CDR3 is CASSPNRAGGLYNEQFF.

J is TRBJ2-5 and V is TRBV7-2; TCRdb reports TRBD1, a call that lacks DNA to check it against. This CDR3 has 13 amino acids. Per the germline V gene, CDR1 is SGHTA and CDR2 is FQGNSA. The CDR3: CASREGTGETQYF.

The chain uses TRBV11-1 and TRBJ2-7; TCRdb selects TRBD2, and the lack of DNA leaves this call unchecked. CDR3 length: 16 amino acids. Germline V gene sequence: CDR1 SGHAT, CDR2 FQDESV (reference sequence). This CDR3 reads CASSSSWSVSPYEQYF.

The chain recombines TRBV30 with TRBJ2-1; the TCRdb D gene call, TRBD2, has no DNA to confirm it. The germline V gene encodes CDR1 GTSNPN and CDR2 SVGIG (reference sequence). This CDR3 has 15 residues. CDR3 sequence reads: CAWSVGTSGRNEQFF.

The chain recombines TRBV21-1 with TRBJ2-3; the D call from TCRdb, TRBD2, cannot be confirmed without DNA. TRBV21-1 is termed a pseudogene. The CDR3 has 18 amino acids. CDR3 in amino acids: CASSTRGGLAVSTDTQYF.

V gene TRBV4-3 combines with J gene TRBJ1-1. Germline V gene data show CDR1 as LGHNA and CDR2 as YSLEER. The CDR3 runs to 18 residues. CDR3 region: CASSQAVSLGRRDTEAFF.

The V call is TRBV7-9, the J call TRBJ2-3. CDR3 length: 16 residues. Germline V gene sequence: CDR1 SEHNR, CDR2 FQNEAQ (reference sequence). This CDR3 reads CASSPELQLLTDTQYF.

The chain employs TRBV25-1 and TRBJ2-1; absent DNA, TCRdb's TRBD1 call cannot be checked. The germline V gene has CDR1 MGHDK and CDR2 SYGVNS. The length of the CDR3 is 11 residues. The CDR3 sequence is CASRWGDEQFF.

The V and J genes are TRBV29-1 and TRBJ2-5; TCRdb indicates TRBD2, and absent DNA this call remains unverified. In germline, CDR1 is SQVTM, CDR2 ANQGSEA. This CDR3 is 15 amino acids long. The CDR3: CSVEPGLAGDETQYF.

The CDR3: CASSQDGQGVTEAFF. The chain couples TRBV4-3 to TRBJ1-1; the D gene TCRdb calls, TRBD1, cannot be checked with no DNA. The CDR3 covers 15 residues. The germline gives CDR1 LGHNA, CDR2 YSLEER.

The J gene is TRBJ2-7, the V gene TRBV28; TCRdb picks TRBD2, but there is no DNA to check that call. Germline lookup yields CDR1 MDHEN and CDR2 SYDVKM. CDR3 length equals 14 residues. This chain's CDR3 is CASSLRLADYEQYF.

CDR3 in amino acids: CASSSDRDTQYF. This chain connects TRBV13 to TRBJ2-3; TCRdb's assignment of TRBD1 cannot be checked, as there is no DNA. Germline values: CDR1 PRHDT, CDR2 FYEKMQ (reference sequence). The length of the CDR3 is 12 residues.

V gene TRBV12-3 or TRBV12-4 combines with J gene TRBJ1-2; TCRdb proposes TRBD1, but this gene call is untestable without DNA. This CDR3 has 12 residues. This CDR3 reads CASSFQGDGYTF.

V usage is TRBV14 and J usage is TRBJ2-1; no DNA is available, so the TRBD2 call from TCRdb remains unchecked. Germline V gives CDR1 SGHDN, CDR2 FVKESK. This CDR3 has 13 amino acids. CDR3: CASSPHPPNEQFF.

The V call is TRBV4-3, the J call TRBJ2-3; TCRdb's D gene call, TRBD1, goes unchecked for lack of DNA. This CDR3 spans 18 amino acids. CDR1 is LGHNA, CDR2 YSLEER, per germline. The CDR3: CASSQFQGGAGVTDTQYF.

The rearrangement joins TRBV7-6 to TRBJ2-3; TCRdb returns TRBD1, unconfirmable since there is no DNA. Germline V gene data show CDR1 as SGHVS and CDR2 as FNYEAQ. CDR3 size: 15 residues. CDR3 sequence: CASGAGTGGTDTQYF.

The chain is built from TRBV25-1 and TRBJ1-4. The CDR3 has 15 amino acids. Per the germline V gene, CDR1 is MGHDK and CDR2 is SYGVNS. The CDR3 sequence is CASSESAGSNEKLFF. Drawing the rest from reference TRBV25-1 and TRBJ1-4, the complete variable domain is EADIYQTPRYLVIGTGKKITLECSQTMGHDKMYWYQQDPGMELHLIHYSYGVNSTEKGDLSSESTVSRIRTEHFPLTLESARPSHTSQYLCASSESAGSNEKLFFGSGTQLSVL.

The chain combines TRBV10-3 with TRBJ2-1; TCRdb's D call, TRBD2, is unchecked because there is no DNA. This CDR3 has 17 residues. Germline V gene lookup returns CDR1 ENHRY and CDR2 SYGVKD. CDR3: CAISDGVSGSKGDEQFF.

CDR3 loop: CSARRAGYEQYF. The chain recombines TRBV20-1 with TRBJ2-7; the D gene TCRdb calls, TRBD2, cannot be checked with no DNA. CDR3 length: 12 residues. The germline V gene encodes CDR1 DFQATT and CDR2 SNEGSKA (reference sequence).

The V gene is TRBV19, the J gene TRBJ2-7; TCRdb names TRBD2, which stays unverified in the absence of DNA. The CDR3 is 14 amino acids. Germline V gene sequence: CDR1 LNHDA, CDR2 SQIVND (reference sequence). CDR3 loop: CASTLDSRGAEQYF.

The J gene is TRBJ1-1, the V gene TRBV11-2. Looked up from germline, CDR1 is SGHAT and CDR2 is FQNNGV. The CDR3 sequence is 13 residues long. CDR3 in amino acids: CASSYTENTEAFF.

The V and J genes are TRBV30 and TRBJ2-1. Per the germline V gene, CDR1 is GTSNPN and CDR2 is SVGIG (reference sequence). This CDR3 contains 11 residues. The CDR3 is CAWGLGNEQFF.

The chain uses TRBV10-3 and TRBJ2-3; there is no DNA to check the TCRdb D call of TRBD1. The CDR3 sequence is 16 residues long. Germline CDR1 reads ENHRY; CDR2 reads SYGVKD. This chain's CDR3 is CAIRPDGTPEPDTQYF.

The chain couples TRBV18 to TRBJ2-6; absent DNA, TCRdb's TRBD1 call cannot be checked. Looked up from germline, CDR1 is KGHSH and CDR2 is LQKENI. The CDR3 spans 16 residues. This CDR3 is CASSAGRDSGANVLTF.

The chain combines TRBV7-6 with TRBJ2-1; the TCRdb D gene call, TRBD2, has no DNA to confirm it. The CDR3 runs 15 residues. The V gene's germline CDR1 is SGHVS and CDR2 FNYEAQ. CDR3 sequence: CASSADRLAVNEQFF.

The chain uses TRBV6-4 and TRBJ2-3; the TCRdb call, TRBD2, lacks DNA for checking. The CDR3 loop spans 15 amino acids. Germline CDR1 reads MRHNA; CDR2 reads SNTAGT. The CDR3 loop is CASSVTSGSTDTQYF.